The 6 T cell receptor beta chains below come from one sample, sequenced in a study of cytomegalovirus exposure and HLA in healthy donors. It was with 60 Vbeta and 13 Jbeta primers that the PCR ran. Repertoires were generated with immunoSEQ multiplex PCR, while TCRdb's copy carries only in-frame clones and drops some. Of approximately 160,000 clones listed, 77% are singletons. Sequencing was done on a sample of PBMCs. These receptors came from a male donor in good health and CMV-seropositive.

The chain uses TRBV4-2 and TRBJ2-3; 7 bases match TRBD2. Germline V gene data show CDR1 as LGHNA and CDR2 as YNFKEQ. The CDR3 runs 14 residues. V shed 4 bases and J 2 bases; nucleotides not matched to a gene: 3. CDR3 protein: CASSRSGTTDTQYF. CDR3 nucleotides: TGTGCCAGCAGCCGGAGCGGGACCACAGATACGCAGTATTTT.

This clone was seen a handful of times. V is TRBV4-3 and J is TRBJ1-4; 11 bases agree with TRBD1. Germline CDR1 and CDR2: LGHNA and YSLEER. The CDR3 loop spans 19 amino acids. V shed 0 bases, J shed 5 bases, and the junction held 11 bases outside the gene matches. Here the CDR3 DNA reads TGCGCCAGCAGCCAAGATAGAGCCGGGACAGGGGGAACAAATGAAAAACTGTTTTTT. Its protein product is CASSQDRAGTGGTNEKLFF.

This chain uses TRBV7-3 with TRBJ2-3; D remains unclear. Germline-derived CDR1 and CDR2 are SGHTA and FQGTGA. The V and J ends lost 5 bases and 1 base respectively, with 10 bases between them. The CDR3 runs 14 residues. CDR3 sequence: CASSAGFGTDTQYF. The CDR3 nucleotides are TGTGCCAGCAGCGCCGGGTTCGGCACAGATACGCAGTATTTT.

The rearrangement links TRBV7-9 to TRBJ2-3; D may be TRBD1 (6 bases). Trimming shortened V by 5 bases and J by 0 bases, and 12 bases separated the two germline ends. Looked up from germline, CDR1 is SEHNR and CDR2 is FQNEAQ (reference sequence). The length of the CDR3 is 15 residues. The CDR3 DNA reads as TGTGCCAGCAGCCCAGGACAGTTTAGCACAGATACGCAGTATTTT. It codes for CASSPGQFSTDTQYF.

The chain employs TRBV18 and TRBJ2-5; maybe TRBD2 (6 bases). This CDR3 has 12 amino acids. V lost 2 bases and J 11 bases, leaving 12 bases between the germline ends. Looked up from germline, CDR1 is KGHSH and CDR2 is LQKENI. The CDR3 coding sequence is TGTGCCAGCTCACCAATGGGCGGGGAACAGTACTTC. Translating it yields CASSPMGGEQYF.

The chain recombines TRBV5-1 with TRBJ2-5, with D perhaps TRBD1 (5 bases). The DNA end is a closer match to TRBJ2-7, so the J assignment may be wrong. The CDR3 contains 15 residues. Germline V gene data show CDR1 as SGHRS and CDR2 as YFSETQ. Here the CDR3 DNA reads TGCGCCAGCAGCTTGAGGGGCGGACCCCGGTACGAGCAGTACTTC. The encoded protein is CASSLRGGPRYEQYF.